This TCR beta chain was retrieved from a study of shared clonotypes between healthy human individuals (dated by TCRdb to the early 2020s). Regarding the complete study: Two women and three men aged 18 to 49 years were included in the cohort. Leukapheresis yielded between about 0.9 and 9 billion PBMCs per donor. To estimate repertoire size and how much clonotype sharing occurs between individuals, the study deeply sequenced the blood TCR repertoires of five healthy adults. To increase sequencing depth and limit assay-specific biases, TCR repertoire library preparation and sequencing were carried out by different laboratories using diverse techniques. Per donor, three plates each were used for CD4 naive and CD4 memory, two for CD8 naive, and one for CD8 memory.

General study outcomes and caveats: Clonotypes shared by all four sorted-subset donors showed higher generation probabilities than non-shared clonotypes. The small number of donors limited the genetic and exposure-history diversity represented. Sampling was restricted to blood, and TCR repertoires in tissue are likely to differ from TCR repertoires in blood. When a few donors were compared, the shared fraction of clonotypes was about 5.2% for naive CD4, around 4% for naive CD8, roughly 2.5% for memory CD4, and less than 0.45% for memory CD8. Naive subsets generally had larger estimated clonotype richness than memory subsets did. Based on pairwise subsampling, the degree of clonotype sharing among donors was expected to be affected by sequencing depth. Rarefaction of sorted-subset datasets indicated incomplete sequencing despite the large sequencing depth.

Using the deep immunoSEQ assay, TCR CDR3 regions were amplified from genomic DNA by multiplex PCR. Extracted genomic DNA from each cell subset was distributed evenly across all wells of several immunoSEQ 96-well plates, and each plate was treated as a replicate. For sorted subsets, approximately 200 ng of genomic DNA, equivalent to some 30,000 T cell genomes, went into each replicate PCR. The purified libraries were quantified using a Qubit 3.0 fluorometer, sized with a Bioanalyzer 2100, and then quantified again using the KAPA Library Quantification kit. A separate single-read 150-cycle Illumina NextSeq 550 flow cell was used to sequence each immunoSEQ 96-well plate. Concerning the study's data processing: Because only junctional sequences without quality scores were contained in the immunoSEQ output, filtering matching that applied to full-length reads could not be performed. To assign V/J genes and CDR3, sequences were annotated using PyIR, a Python wrapper for IgBLAST v1.9, with IMGT germline references. Reads with weak V/J assignments (E-value above 1e-6), missing CDR3, stop codons, out-of-frame junctions, or ambiguous translated residues were removed. V3J clonotypes were defined by identical inferred V gene, J gene, and CDR3 amino acid sequence. To compute the percentage overlap between repertoires, the number of shared unique clonotypes was divided by the size of the smaller repertoire. RTK rarefaction, the Chao1 estimator, and Recon v2.1 estimates of unobserved clonotypes were used to assess repertoire richness. OLGA was used to compute generation probabilities for all TCRbeta clonotypes that the gDNA method yielded from a handful of donors. Drawn from immuneACCESS, this table holds only the in-frame rearrangements with V and J called that TCRdb kept. Clones are partly lost; checked studies trace under half to an unresolved V gene and leave the rest unexplained. The DNA gave D and trimming, while V, J and clone size come from that table. The sample table records about 2 million clones; over 85% of these occur just once. Around 1.1% of the sample rests with the top ten.

CD8 naive samples were CD45RO-negative cells positively selected for CCR7, giving a CD45RA+CCR7+ population that excluded TemRA cells. Donors were healthy HIV-negative adults with no recently reported acute infections or vaccinations. All donors were Caucasian adults living in Nashville, Tennessee, USA. Blood was collected by leukapheresis, and PBMCs were isolated by Ficoll-Histopaque density gradient centrifugation and then cryopreserved in liquid nitrogen vapor phase. Purity and quantity of every magnetically sorted T cell population were checked by analytical flow cytometry. Genomic DNA was isolated from each sorted fraction and quantified by UV absorbance on a Nanodrop 2000c. To note about this clone: What this receptor recognizes is not known. No base-level quality is on record; no much larger clone is a single base apart.

CDR1 and CDR2, per the germline V gene, are MNHEY and SVGAGI. The CDR3 measures 15 amino acids from cysteine to phenylalanine. Only the CDR3 DNA stays, 45 bases, in frame from base 1. V is trimmed back by 6 bases and J by 2 bases, and the junction contains 10 bases that no gene match accounts for. This TCR was recovered from a man aged 18 to 30 in good health. The chain is made from TRBV6-5 and TRBJ2-7, with TRBD2 matching 7 junction bases. Sequencing was carried out using naive CD8+ T cells sorted from blood. The meaning of the sample's cell subset or site label: CD45RA+CCR7+. The CDR3 sequence is CASREVGEGPYEQYF. The DNA sequence is TGTGCCAGCAGGGAGGTGGGGGAGGGGCCCTACGAGCAGTACTTC.